The present TCR beta chain was sequenced within a study of blood T cell repertoires in COVID-19. TCRdb keeps only in-frame clones here, not all; method: immunoSEQ multiplex PCR. The table shows approximately 220,000 clones, with around 90% occurring only once. CDR1 LNHDA and CDR2 SQIVND come from the germline V gene (reference sequence). CDR3 length: 16 residues. Trimming at V came to 4 bases and at J to 5 bases, leaving 3 bases not matched to a gene. In terms of age and location, participants ranged from roughly 18 to 89 years and lived in about two dozen US areas. The sequence was collected from a woman in her 30s who had recovered from COVID-19. Sequencing used PBMCs or T cells enriched from blood (not recorded which). The chain employs TRBV19 and TRBJ2-2, with 14 bases fitting TRBD2. CDR3 region: CASSKGLAGVTGELFF. The CDR3 nucleotides read TGTGCCAGTAGTAAGGGACTAGCGGGGGTAACCGGGGAGCTGTTTTTT. The whole variable domain, filled in from reference TRBV19 and TRBJ2-2, reads DGGITQSPKYLFRKEGQNVTLSCEQNLNHDAMYWYRQDPGQGLRLIYYSQIVNDFQKGDIAEGYSVSREKKESFPLTVTSAQKNPTAFYLCASSKGLAGVTGELFFGEGSRLTVL.